This TCR beta chain was sequenced during a study of blood T cell repertoires in COVID-19 (dated by TCRdb to 2018 to 2020). Study-wide context: Samples from collaborators originated in the United States, Italy and Spain and spanned both the acute and convalescent phases of COVID-19. Subjects who had been exposed to COVID-19, were actively infected with it, or had recovered from it provided the deeply sampled blood TCRbeta repertoires that made up the dataset. The samples were drawn from the first 160 participants of the ongoing ImmuneRACE study and from 1,254 subjects provided by 6 global collaborators. The sample metadata nearly always contained a de-identified subject ID, COVID-19 status, age in years and sex. The repertoires were released in a freely available public database intended as a resource for research on the immune response to SARS-CoV-2. HLA class I and class II types, where available, came from metadata supplied by the sample provider rather than from assay-based typing. The material from the prospective study consisted of cDNA or gDNA derived from T cells, B-cell-depleted T cells, or PBMCs.

V is cut by 3 bases and J by 4 bases, and the space between the germline ends is 9 bases. The germline V gene provides CDR1 MDHEN and CDR2 SYDVKM. CDR3 length: 13 amino acids, cysteine to phenylalanine. The entry retains the CDR3 DNA only, 39 bases that are in frame from base 1. General conclusions and limits of the study: How much clinical and demographic metadata was included differed by source and by participant, and the metadata was provided uncurated.

In regard to this clone: Its antigen specificity is not known. Nothing much larger sits one base from this clone, and base qualities are not available.

Another Seattle source contributed samples from volunteer blood donors who had recovered from COVID-19. Collaborating institutions collected whole blood in K2EDTA tubes following their own protocols. For TCRbeta analysis, collaborators shipped samples as frozen whole blood, isolated PBMCs, or DNA extracted from either of those sample types. TCRbeta CDR3 regions were amplified from genomic DNA using the immunoSEQ Assay, a bias-controlled multiplex PCR. Concerning the study's data processing: Within the assay, amplification of reference gene primers was used to estimate how many nucleated cells each sample contained. To quantify the absolute abundance of each unique TCRbeta CDR3 rearrangement, sequence reads were collapsed and filtered. For each sample, productive Simpson clonality was calculated as the square root of Simpson's diversity index across productive rearrangements. TCRdb stores this immuneACCESS table with in-frame sequences only. Part of the clones is absent; in the studies checked, under half of the shortfall reflects unresolved V genes, and no reason is known for the rest. D and trimming were read from the DNA, whereas the V and J calls and clone size are those reported in that table. This sample comprises some 200,000 clones, around 84% of them detected only once. The ten most abundant clones make up around 3% of the sample.

The chain uses TRBV28 and TRBJ1-2; the D gene is not confidently resolved. The TCR was taken from a man aged 50 or older who had recovered from COVID-19. Sequencing input: peripheral blood. The nucleotide sequence reads as follows: TGTGCCAGCAGTTTGCAGAACACCTATGGCTACACCTTC. The resulting protein is CASSLQNTYGYTF.